The clone carrying this T cell receptor beta chain was counted between two and nine times. Its antigen is undetermined. From germline, CDR1 is SGHTS and CDR2 YDEGEE. The CDR3 covers 13 residues. The run depth of the assay was deep. TCRdb's copy holds only in-frame clones and misses some; the assay was immunoSEQ multiplex PCR. The data show about 480,000 clones, about three quarters seen once. These data come from a study of shared clonotypes between healthy human individuals. Notes on the study in general: Sharing of clonotypes among donors was expected to vary with sequencing depth.

Each unsorted sample relied on about 90 million PBMCs as its source of genomic DNA. The sequenced material came from PBMCs. The chain joins TRBV5-8 to TRBJ2-5; D remains unclear. With the DNA end fitting TRBJ2-7 better, the J assignment may be wrong. The source is a woman aged 40 to 50 in good health. Some clones in this sample may be carry-over from other donors' samples. Written as DNA, the CDR3 is TGTGCCAGCAGCCCGACCCGTTGGACCGAGCAGTACTTC. Translation gives CASSPTRWTEQYF.